This TCR beta chain was identified in a study of blood T cell repertoires in COVID-19. Overall study context: Both acute and convalescent COVID-19 samples were obtained from the United States, Italy and Spain. PBMCs, B-cell-depleted T cells, or T cells provided the cDNA or gDNA that made up the material.

The trim removed 0 bases at V and 4 bases at J, leaving 0 bases unmatched. The CDR3 spans 13 residues. The germline CDR1 and CDR2 sequences are LGHDT and YNNKEL (reference sequence). Method: immunoSEQ multiplex PCR; TCRdb's copy keeps in-frame clones and lacks some. The table lists 250,000 or so clones, about 88% of them singletons. The receptor's source is a woman aged 40 to 49 who had recovered from COVID-19. The chain employs TRBV3-1 (or the pseudogene TRBV3-2) and TRBJ2-7, with 7 nucleotides matching TRBD2. Material for sequencing was peripheral blood. CDR3 in amino acids: CASSQEGGYEQYF. The CDR3 region has the DNA TGTGCCAGCAGCCAAGAGGGAGGGTACGAGCAGTACTTC.